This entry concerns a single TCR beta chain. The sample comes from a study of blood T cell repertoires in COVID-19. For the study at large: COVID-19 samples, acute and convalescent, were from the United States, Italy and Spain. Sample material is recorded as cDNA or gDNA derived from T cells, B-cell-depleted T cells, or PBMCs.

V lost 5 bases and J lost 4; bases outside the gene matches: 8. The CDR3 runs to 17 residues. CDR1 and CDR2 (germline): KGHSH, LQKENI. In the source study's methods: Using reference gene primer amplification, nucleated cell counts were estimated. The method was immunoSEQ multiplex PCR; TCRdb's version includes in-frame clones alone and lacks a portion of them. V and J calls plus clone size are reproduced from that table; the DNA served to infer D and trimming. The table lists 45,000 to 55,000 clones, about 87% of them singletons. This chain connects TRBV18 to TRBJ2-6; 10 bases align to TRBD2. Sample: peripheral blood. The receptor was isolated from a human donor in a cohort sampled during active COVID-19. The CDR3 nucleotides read TGTGCCAGCTCAGTAGCGGGGGGACCTCCCGGGGCCAACGTCCTGACTTTC. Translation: CASSVAGGPPGANVLTF.